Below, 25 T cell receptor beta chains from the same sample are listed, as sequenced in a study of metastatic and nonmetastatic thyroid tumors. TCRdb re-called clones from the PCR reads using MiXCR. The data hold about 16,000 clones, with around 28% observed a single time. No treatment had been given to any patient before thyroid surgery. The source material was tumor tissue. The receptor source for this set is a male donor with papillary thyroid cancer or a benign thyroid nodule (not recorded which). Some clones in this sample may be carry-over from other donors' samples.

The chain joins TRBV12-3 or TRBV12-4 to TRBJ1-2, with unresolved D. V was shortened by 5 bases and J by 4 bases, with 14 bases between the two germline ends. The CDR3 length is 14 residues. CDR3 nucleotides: TGTGCCAGCAGTATGATGGACGGAGGCTATGGCTACACCTTC. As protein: CASSMMDGGYGYTF.

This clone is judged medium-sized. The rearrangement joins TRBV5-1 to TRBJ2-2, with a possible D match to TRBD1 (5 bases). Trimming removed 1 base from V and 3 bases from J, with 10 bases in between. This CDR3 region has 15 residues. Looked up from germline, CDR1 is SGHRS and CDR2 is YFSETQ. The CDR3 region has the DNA TGCGCCAGCAGCTTGTCCAGGGTCGACACCGGGGAGCTGTTTTTT. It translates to CASSLSRVDTGELFF.

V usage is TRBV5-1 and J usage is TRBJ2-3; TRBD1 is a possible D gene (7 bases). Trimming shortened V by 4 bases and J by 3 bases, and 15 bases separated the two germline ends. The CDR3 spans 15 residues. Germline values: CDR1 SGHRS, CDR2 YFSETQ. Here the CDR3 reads CASSPRTGGTDTQYF. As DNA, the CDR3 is TGCGCCAGCAGCCCCCGGACAGGAGGGACAGATACGCAGTATTTT. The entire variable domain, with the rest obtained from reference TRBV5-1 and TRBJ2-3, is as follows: KAGVTQTPRYLIKTRGQQVTLSCSPISGHRSVSWYQQTPGQGLQFLFEYFSETQRNKGNFPGRFSGRQFSNSRSEMNVSTLELGDSALYLCASSPRTGGTDTQYFGPGTRLTVL.

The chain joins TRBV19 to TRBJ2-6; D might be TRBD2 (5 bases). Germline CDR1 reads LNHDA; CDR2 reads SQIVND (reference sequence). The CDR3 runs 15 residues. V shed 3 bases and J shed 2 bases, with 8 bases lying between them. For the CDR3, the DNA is TGTGCCAGTAGTATCGCCGGGACTGGGGCCAACGTCCTGACTTTC. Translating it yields CASSIAGTGANVLTF.

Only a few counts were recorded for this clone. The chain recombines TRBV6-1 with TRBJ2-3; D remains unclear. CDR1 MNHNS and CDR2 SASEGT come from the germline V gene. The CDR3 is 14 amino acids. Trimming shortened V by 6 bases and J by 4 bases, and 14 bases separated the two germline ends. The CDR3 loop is CASSESHPSDTQYF. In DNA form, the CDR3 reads TGTGCCAGCAGCGAATCGCACCCGTCAGATACGCAGTATTTT.

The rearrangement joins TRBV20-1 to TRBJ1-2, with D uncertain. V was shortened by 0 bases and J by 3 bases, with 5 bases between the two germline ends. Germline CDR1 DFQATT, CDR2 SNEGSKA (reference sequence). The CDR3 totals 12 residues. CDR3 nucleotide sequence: TGCAGTGCTAGAGATCCCTACTATGGCTACACCTTC. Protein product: CSARDPYYGYTF.

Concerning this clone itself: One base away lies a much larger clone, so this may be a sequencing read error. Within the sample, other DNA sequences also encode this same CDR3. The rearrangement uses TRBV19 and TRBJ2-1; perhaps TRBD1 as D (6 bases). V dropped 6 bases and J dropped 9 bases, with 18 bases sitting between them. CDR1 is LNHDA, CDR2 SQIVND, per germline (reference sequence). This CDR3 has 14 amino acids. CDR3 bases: TGTGCCAGTAGAATCCTAGCAGGGGCAAGTGAGCAGTTCTTC. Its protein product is CASRILAGASEQFF.

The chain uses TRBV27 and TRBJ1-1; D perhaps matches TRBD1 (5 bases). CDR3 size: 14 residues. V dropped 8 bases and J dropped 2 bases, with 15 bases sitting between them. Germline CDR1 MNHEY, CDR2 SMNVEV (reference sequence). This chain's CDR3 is CASRYEGINTEAFF. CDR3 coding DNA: TGTGCCAGCCGTTATGAGGGGATCAACACTGAAGCTTTCTTT.

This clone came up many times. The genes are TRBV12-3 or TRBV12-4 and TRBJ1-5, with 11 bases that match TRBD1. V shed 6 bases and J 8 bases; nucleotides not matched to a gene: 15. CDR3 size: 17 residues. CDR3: CASSTTPGQGVWKPQHF. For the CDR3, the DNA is TGTGCCAGCAGCACTACCCCGGGACAGGGGGTATGGAAGCCCCAGCATTTT.

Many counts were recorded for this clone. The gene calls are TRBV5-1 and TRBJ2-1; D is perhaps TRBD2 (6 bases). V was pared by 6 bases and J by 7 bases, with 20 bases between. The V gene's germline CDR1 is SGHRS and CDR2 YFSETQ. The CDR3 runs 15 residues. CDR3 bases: TGCGCCAGCAACCCTCGGAGGGAGTTTCGGAATGAGCAGTTCTTC. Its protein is CASNPRREFRNEQFF.

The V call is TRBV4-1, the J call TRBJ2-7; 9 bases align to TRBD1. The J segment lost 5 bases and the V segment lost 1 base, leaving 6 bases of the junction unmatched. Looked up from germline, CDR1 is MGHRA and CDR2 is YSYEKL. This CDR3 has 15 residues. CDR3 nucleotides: TGCGCCAGCAGCCAAGCCGGGACAGGGTGGGACGAGCAGTACTTC. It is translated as CASSQAGTGWDEQYF.

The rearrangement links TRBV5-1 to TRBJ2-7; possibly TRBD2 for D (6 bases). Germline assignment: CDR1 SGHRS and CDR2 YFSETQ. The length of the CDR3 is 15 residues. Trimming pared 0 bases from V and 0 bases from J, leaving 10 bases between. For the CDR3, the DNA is TGCGCCAGCAGCTTGGCCGGGGGAAGCTCCTACGAGCAGTACTTC. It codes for CASSLAGGSSYEQYF.

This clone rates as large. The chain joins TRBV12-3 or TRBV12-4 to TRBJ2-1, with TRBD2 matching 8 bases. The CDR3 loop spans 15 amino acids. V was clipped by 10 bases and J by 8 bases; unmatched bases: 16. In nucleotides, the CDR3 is TGTGCCACCACGGGGGAGGTCGGGAGGGCTTATGAGCAGTTCTTC. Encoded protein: CATTGEVGRAYEQFF.

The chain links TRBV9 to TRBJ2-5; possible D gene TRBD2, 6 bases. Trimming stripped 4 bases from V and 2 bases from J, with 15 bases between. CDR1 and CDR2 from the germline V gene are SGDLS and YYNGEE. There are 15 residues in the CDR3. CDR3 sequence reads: CASSSGRECQETQYF. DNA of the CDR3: TGTGCCAGCAGCTCCGGACGGGAGTGTCAAGAGACCCAGTACTTC. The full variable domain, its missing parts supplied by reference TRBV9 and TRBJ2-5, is DSGVTQTPKHLITATGQRVTLRCSPRSGDLSVYWYQQSLDQGLQFLIQYYNGEERAKGNILERFSAQQFPDLHSELNLSSLELGDSALYFCASSSGRECQETQYFGPGTRLLVL.

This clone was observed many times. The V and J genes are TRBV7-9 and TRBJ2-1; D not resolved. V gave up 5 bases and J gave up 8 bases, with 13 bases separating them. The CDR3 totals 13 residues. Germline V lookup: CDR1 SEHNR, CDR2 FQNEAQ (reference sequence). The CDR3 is CASSPPIVHEQFF. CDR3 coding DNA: TGTGCCAGCAGCCCGCCGATAGTCCATGAGCAGTTCTTC.

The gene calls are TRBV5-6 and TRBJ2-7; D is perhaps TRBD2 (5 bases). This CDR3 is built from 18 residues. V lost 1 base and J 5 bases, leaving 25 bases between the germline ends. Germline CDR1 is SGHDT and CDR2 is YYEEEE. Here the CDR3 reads CASSLFPTKFGSSHEQYF. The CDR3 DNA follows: TGTGCCAGCAGCTTGTTTCCGACTAAATTCGGTTCTTCCCACGAGCAGTACTTC.

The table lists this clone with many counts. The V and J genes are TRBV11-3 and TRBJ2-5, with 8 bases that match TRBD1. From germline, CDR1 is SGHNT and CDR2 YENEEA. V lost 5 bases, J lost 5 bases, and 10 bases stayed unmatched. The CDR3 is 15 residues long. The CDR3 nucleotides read TGTGCCAGCAGCACCCGGGACAGGCCGCGGGAGACCCAGTACTTC. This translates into CASSTRDRPRETQYF.

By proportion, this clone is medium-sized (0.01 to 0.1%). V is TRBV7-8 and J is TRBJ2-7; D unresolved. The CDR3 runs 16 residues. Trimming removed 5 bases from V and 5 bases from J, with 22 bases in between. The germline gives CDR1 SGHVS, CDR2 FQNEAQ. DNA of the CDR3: TGTGCCAGCAGCCCAGGACGACTCCGAGGCGTCGACGAGCAGTACTTC. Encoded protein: CASSPGRLRGVDEQYF.

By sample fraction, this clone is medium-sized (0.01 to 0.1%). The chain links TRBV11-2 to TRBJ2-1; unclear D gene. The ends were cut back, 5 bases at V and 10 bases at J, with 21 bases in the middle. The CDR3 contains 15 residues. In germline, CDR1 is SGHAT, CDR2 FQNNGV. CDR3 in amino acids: CASSPRSGPEREQFF. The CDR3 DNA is TGTGCCAGCAGCCCTCGGTCCGGCCCGGAGAGGGAGCAGTTCTTC. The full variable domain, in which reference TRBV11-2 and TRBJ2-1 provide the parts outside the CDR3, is EAGVAQSPRYKIIEKRQSVAFWCNPISGHATLYWYQQILGQGPKLLIQFQNNGVVDDSQLPKDRFSAERLKGVDSTLKIQPAKLEDSAVYLCASSPRSGPEREQFFGPGTRLTVL.

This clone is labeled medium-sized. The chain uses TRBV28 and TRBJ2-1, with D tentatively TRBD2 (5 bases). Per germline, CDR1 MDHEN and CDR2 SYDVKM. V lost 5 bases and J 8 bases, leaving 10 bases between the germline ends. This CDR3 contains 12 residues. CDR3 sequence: CASSQRVDEQFF. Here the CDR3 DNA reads TGTGCCAGCAGTCAGAGGGTAGATGAGCAGTTCTTC.

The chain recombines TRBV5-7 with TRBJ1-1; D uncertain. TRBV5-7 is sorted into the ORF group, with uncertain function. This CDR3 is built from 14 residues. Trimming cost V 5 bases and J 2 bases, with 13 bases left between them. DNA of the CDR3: TGTGCCAGCAGTTATTTCGACTTTAACACTGAAGCTTTCTTT. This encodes CASSYFDFNTEAFF.

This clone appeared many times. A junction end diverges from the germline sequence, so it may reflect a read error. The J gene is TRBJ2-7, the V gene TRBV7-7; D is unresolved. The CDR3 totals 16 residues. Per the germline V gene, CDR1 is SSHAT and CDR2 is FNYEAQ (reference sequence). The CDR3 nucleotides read TGTGCTAGCAGCTTAGATCTGAAACAGAGAACCTACGAGCAGTACTTC. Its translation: CASSLDLKQRTYEQYF.

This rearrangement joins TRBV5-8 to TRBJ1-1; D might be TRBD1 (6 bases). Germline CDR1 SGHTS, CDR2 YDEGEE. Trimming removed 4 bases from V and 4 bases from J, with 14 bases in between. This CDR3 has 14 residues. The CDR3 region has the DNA TGTGCCAGCAGCATGAGGGGGTTGGGCACTGAAGCTTTCTTT. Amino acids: CASSMRGLGTEAFF.

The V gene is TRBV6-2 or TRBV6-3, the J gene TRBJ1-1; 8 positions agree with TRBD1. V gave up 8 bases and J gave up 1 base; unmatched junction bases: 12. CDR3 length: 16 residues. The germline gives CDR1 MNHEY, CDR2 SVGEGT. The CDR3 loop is CASGLPGQAKNTEAFF. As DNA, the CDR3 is TGTGCCAGCGGACTTCCGGGACAGGCTAAGAACACTGAAGCTTTCTTT.

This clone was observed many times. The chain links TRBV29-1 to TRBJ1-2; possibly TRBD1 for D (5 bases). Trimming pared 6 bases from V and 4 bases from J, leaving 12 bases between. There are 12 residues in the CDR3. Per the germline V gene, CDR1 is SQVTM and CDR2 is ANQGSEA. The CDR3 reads CSVPGGTYGYTF. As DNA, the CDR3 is TGCAGCGTCCCGGGGGGAACCTATGGCTACACCTTC.